Here is one TCR beta chain with its context. This clone was found once. The clone's antigen remains unknown. The record has no base qualities; no much larger clone is one base away. In total, approximately 610 healthy bone marrow donors made up the cohort. All cohort members were sampled while nominally healthy, although unrecorded immune exposures were likely present. The donor was CMV seronegative and was included in the group of under 450 seronegative cohort members. A peripheral blood sample was collected from each donor, and TCR beta sequencing was performed on peripheral blood mononuclear cells. Genomic DNA was extracted from the blood cell samples with the Qiagen DNeasy Blood Extraction Kit. This sample was included in a study of cytomegalovirus exposure and HLA in healthy donors (dated by TCRdb to about 2017). Regarding the research as a whole: An earlier analysis of under 600 of the donors reported about 290 Gb of sequence data and 117 million unique TCR beta sequences from around 200 million T cells. An earlier analysis of approximately 630 of the donors applied high-throughput TCR beta sequencing to assess whether each TCR beta V gene segment acted as functional or pseudogenic. The study aimed to test whether cataloging public T cell receptors could reveal signatures of past pathogen exposure. High-throughput TCR immunosequencing, statistical association of individual TCRs with disease status, and machine learning were combined to predict cytomegalovirus infection status. Because of strong linkage in the cohort, a handful of DR-DQ haplotypes were treated as single units for association and clustering. The number of donors typed differed by locus, with roughly 629-640 for A, B, C, DRB1 and DQB1, 522 for DQA1, 600 to 610 for DPA1, and approximately 470 for DPB1. Donor age, sex, ethnicity and CMV serostatus were collected together with the repertoire data. Every repertoire in the discovery cohort had been generated on one and the same sequencing platform. A separate validation cohort of over 95 different subjects was used in addition to the 666-subject first cohort. The genetic ancestry cluster associated with self-reported Caucasian donors included around 76% of the 300 to 450 genotyped donors. Using immunosequencing, the study profiled T cell repertoires from 666 subjects and related those repertoires to cytomegalovirus serostatus. The later analysis used no new phenotypic data to find candidate immune exposures, relying instead on TCR beta sequences and their occurrence across donors. In a later analysis, previously published TCR beta repertoires from some 640 donors were re-analyzed and high-resolution HLA genotyping was added so that TCR occurrence patterns could be studied. On average, around 200,000 unique TCR beta nucleotide sequences were sequenced per donor among 350 to 400 genotyped donors of the cohort, with 15% to 20% of those sequences being non-productive. HLA typing covered class I and class II loci at four-digit resolution. Roughly 300 gigabases of sequencing data and tens of millions of unique TCR sequences were included in an early release covering roughly 700 HLA-typed donors. A later genetic analysis used genome-wide SNP genotypes for about 55% of the 666 donors, treating that subset as a discovery cohort.

To prepare the library, the immunoSEQ multiplex PCR assay was applied. A mixture of 60 forward primers for TCR Vbeta segments and 13 reverse primers for TCR Jbeta segments was used in the multiplex PCR. The CDR3 region of rearranged TCR beta genes was amplified from genomic DNA by a multiplex PCR assay. The amplified TCR beta libraries were sequenced on the Illumina HiSeq System as 87-base-pair reads. From the authors' description of their analysis: Across the 600 to 700 repertoires, a later analysis counted some 80 million unique TCR beta chains, 9.5 million to 13 million of which were shared by at least two donors. To remove PCR and sequencing errors, raw reads were error-corrected and collapsed into unique sequences using a nearest-neighbor algorithm that merged closely related sequences. CDR3 sequences were aligned to IMGT reference sequences to assign V, D and J gene segments. For a sequence to be retained, a match of at least six nucleotides was required to both a V gene segment and a J gene segment. A rearrangement was called productive if the CDR3 had no stop codons and remained in frame with V and J, and every other rearrangement was called non-productive. Following IMGT convention, CDR3 was defined as the stretch from the second conserved V-encoded cysteine to the conserved J-encoded phenylalanine. The earlier analysis of about 570 of the donors excluded any sequence lacking an unambiguous match to a single V gene segment. In an earlier analysis of approximately 550 of the donors, V segments were called functional above 56.7% productive rearrangements and were called segregating when the between-donor standard deviation exceeded 5%. A statistical classification framework was developed to diagnose cytomegalovirus status using the catalog of TCR beta chain sequences. In a later analysis, V and J genes were assigned by comparing TCR nucleotide sequences against IMGT/GENE-DB human TR gene sequences. Using the TCRdist pipeline, a later analysis assigned CDR3 sequences along with most-parsimonious VDJ recombination scenarios. A later analysis defined each TCR beta chain by its CDR3 amino acid sequence plus V-gene family, and excluded reads lacking a unique V-gene family. As a way to deal with suspected cross-contamination and a sequencing artifact, a later analysis dropped approximately 590 nucleotide sequences that were highly shared and had low generation probability. In a later analysis, a clonal expansion index for each public chain was calculated from normalized within-repertoire ranks of inferred template counts. Generation probabilities in a later analysis came from a VDJ recombination model fitted to out-of-frame rearrangements, and those results were checked against IGoR. In a later analysis, hypergeometric tests were used to score TCR-TCR, TCR-HLA and TCR-CMV co-occurrence, with a repertoire-size bias correction applied to TCR pairs. A later analysis estimated false discovery rates by permuting HLA or CMV assignments 20 times. In a later analysis, co-occurring TCRs were grouped using DBSCAN, and TCRdist sequence similarity was added for clustering within HLA-allele-positive subsets. Repertoires with fewer than 30,000 or more than 120,000 public chains, plus five repertoires with anomalous nucleotide sharing, were excluded from co-occurrence clustering. TCRdb obtained this table from immuneACCESS and retained in-frame rearrangements with V and J assigned. These tables miss some clones; where compared with another copy, unresolved V genes account for less than half of the shortfall, and the remainder is unexplained. V, J and clone size derive from that table, while D and trimming were established from the DNA sequence. For this sample the table gives about 130,000 clones, of which 70% to 85% were detected only once. Approximately 3% of the sample comes from the top ten.

The germline ends are 21 bases apart after V is trimmed by 8 bases and J by 6 bases. Inclusive of the bounding cysteine and phenylalanine, the CDR3 is 15 residues long. Just the 45-base CDR3 DNA is kept, in frame starting at base 1. As encoded in the germline V gene (reference sequence), CDR1 is MNHEY while CDR2 is SMNVEV. Study-wide findings and limitations: A later analysis found that most CMV-associated TCR beta chains appeared HLA-restricted, with HLA associations seemingly driven largely by CMV exposure. The earlier analysis of 587 of the donors excluded some 15 rarely observed V segments, including chromosome 9 orphons, because counts were too low. For the cohort, immune exposure information was limited to CMV serostatus. The cohort was sequenced for TCR beta chains only, and without alpha or paired-chain data the features that could be detected were limited. Compared with equally common non-associated chains, HLA-associated TCR beta chains in a later analysis were more clonally expanded and had lower generation probabilities. Most TCR sequences were seen in very few donors, while some public TCRs were found in many individuals. Some IMGT-functional V segments, including TRBV6-2 and TRBV6-3, could not be told apart with the 87-base-pair reads, so those segments were excluded. A later analysis found that TCR association rates varied across HLA loci, with DRB1 alleles showing the most associated TCRs and HLA-C alleles the fewest. A further reported finding was that TCR beta sequences accurately predicted the HLA-A and HLA-B alleles for most subjects in the first cohort. A later analysis reported that several top co-occurrence clusters appeared linked to parvovirus B19, influenza, CMV and Epstein-Barr virus. V-gene and J-gene trimming of TCR beta chains was associated with a missense DCLRE1C variant in a later genetic analysis, and the association was replicated in an independent cohort. HLA typing was unavailable for some donors at each locus, so association tests used only the typed subset. A total of fewer than 200 TCR beta chains were listed by the study as associated with cytomegalovirus. A cluster of highly shared sequence variants was judged likely to represent a technical artifact of the sequencing pipeline. The authors suggested that the approach could potentially be extended to other disease states and immunological phenotypes. Roughly uniform sequencing depth across donors was assumed in presence/absence analyses, although this assumption may not hold. The classifier was reported to diagnose cytomegalovirus status with high specificity and sensitivity in both the original and validation cohorts. A later analysis associated 16,951 TCR beta sequences with specific HLA alleles at a false discovery rate of 0.05. Strong co-occurrence of HLA alleles, especially DR and DQ, made assigning TCR associations to individual alleles difficult. Correlated functional status among segregating V segments might reflect linkage disequilibrium, but an unknown experimental factor could not be ruled out. According to a later genetic analysis, donors in an Asian-associated ancestry cluster had fewer N-insertions in productive TCRs than the roughly 700-donor mean. A few of the identified cytomegalovirus-associated TCR beta chains were confirmed in vitro to be specific for cytomegalovirus antigens. In an earlier analysis of 587 of the donors, most TCR beta V segments appeared in productive rearrangements about 87% or about 30% of the time, broadly matching IMGT annotations.

This TCR derives from a boy younger than 10 in good health and CMV-seronegative. In this chain, TRBV27 is recombined with TRBJ2-3; matching of 6 bases hints at TRBD2 as the D gene. Sequencing used PBMCs. The CDR3 has the sequence CASSSLLMDYDTQYF. In nucleotide form, the sequence is TGTGCCAGCTCCTCCTTGCTAATGGACTACGATACGCAGTATTTT.